This T cell receptor (beta chain) was recorded in a study of cytomegalovirus exposure and HLA in healthy donors. Per germline, CDR1 KGHSH and CDR2 LQKENI. Losses at the gene ends were 4 bases for V and 1 base for J; bases not matched to a gene: 6. The CDR3 is made up of 15 amino acids. PCR primers comprised 60 Vbeta and 13 Jbeta primers. Sequenced by immunoSEQ multiplex PCR; TCRdb stores in-frame clones only, minus some. The data contain 95,000 to 150,000 clones, 77% of them singletons. Overall study findings and caveats: It was approximately 150 TCR beta chains that were listed as cytomegalovirus-associated.

Concerning this clone itself: Its antigen is not known.

Specimen: PBMCs. The sequence was obtained from a human donor in good health. The gene calls are TRBV18 and TRBJ1-1, with 7 nucleotides matching TRBD1. The DNA for the CDR3 is TGTGCCAGCTCACTACACAGGGGCGAGAACACTGAAGCTTTCTTT. Translation gives CASSLHRGENTEAFF. Using reference TRBV18 and TRBJ1-1 for the parts outside the CDR3, the full variable domain is NAGVMQNPRHLVRRRGQEARLRCSPMKGHSHVYWYRQLPEEGLKFMVYLQKENIIDESGMPKERFSAEFPKEGPSILRIQQVVRGDSAAYFCASSLHRGENTEAFFGQGTRLTVV.